The 5 T cell receptor beta chains below come from one sample, sequenced in a study of blood T cell repertoires in COVID-19 (dated by TCRdb to about 2020). The receptor library was made with the immunoSEQ multiplex PCR assay. TCRdb obtained this table from immuneACCESS and retained in-frame rearrangements with V and J assigned. These tables miss some clones; where compared with another copy, unresolved V genes account for less than half of the shortfall, and the remainder is unexplained. Recorded for this sample are some 260,000 clones; about 86% of them occurred a single time. Around 1.4% of the sample lies in the top ten. Source material: peripheral blood. These receptors all come from an elderly man with acute or convalescent COVID-19.

The V and J genes are TRBV7-3 and TRBJ2-5, with 7 bases identical to TRBD2. The CDR3 contains 13 residues. The germline V gene encodes CDR1 SGHTA and CDR2 FQGTGA. The V segment lost 4 bases and the J segment 4 bases; nucleotides outside the gene matches: 3. The CDR3 DNA is TGTGCCAGCAGCTCTGGACTAGGAGAGACCCAGTACTTC. The encoded protein is CASSSGLGETQYF.

The CDR3 is CASSTGTVQETQYF. Written as DNA, the CDR3 is TGTGCCAGTAGTACTGGGACAGTCCAAGAGACCCAGTACTTC. The chain joins TRBV19 to TRBJ2-5, with TRBD1 identical over 7 bases. The ends lost 4 bases at V and 1 base at J; junction bases unmatched: 3. Germline CDR1 is LNHDA and CDR2 is SQIVND (reference sequence). The CDR3 is 14 residues long.

The chain has TRBV6-5 and TRBJ1-2; the match to TRBD1 covers 7 bases. The CDR3 loop spans 15 amino acids. Germline V lookup: CDR1 MNHEY, CDR2 SVGAGI. The V gene end was trimmed by 5 bases and the J gene end by 8 bases; junction bases not matched to a gene: 14. For the CDR3, the DNA is TGTGCCAGCAGTAAGACCCTGACAGGGATTAGCGGCTACACCTTC. It is translated as CASSKTLTGISGYTF.

The chain links TRBV9 to TRBJ1-2, with D perhaps matching TRBD1 (5 bases). Trimming pared 0 bases from V and 8 bases from J, leaving 8 bases between. Germline V CDR1 and CDR2: SGDLS, YYNGEE. This CDR3 has 12 amino acids. CDR3 amino acids: CASSVVRGGYTF. The CDR3 nucleotides read TGTGCCAGCAGCGTAGTAAGGGGAGGCTACACCTTC.

The J gene is TRBJ1-1, the V gene TRBV9; no definite D call. Germline CDR1 is SGDLS and CDR2 is YYNGEE. This CDR3 is 15 amino acids long. Trimming cost V 0 bases and J 1 base, with 10 bases left between them. In DNA form, the CDR3 reads TGTGCCAGCAGCGTAGTTCCGGAGGCGAACACTGAAGCTTTCTTT. This codes for CASSVVPEANTEAFF. Drawing the rest from reference TRBV9 and TRBJ1-1, the complete variable domain is DSGVTQTPKHLITATGQRVTLRCSPRSGDLSVYWYQQSLDQGLQFLIQYYNGEERAKGNILERFSAQQFPDLHSELNLSSLELGDSALYFCASSVVPEANTEAFFGQGTRLTVV.